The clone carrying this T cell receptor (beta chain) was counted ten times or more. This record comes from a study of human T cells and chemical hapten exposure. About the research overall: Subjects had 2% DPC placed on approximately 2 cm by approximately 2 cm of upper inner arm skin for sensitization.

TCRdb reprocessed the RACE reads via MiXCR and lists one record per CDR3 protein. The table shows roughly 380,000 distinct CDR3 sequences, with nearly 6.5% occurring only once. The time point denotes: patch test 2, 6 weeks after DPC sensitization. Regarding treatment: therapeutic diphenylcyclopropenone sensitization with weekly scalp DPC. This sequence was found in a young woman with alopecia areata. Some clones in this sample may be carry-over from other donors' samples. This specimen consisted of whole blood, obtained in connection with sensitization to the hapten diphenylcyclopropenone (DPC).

The CDR3, as DNA: TGCAGTGCTTCGTACAGGGACGAGCAGTACTTC. It encodes CSASYRDEQYF. This chain joins TRBV20-1 and TRBJ2-7; D perhaps matches TRBD1 (6 bases). Trimming left V 5 bases short and J 5 bases short, with 10 bases between. This CDR3 is built from 11 residues. Germline lookup yields CDR1 DFQATT and CDR2 SNEGSKA (reference sequence).